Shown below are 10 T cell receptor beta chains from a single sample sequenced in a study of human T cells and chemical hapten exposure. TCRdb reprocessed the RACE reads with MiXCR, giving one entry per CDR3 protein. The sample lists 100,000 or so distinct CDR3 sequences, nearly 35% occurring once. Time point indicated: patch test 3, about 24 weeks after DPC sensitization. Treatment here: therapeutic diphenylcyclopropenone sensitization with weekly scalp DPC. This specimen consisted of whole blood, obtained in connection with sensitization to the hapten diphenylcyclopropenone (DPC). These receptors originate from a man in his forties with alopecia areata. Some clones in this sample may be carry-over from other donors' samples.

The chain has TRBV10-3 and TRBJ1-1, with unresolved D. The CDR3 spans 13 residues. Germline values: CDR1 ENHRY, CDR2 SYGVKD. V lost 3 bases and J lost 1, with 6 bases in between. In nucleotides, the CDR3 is TGTGCCATCAGTGATCGGGGGAACACTGAAGCTTTCTTT. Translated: CAISDRGNTEAFF.

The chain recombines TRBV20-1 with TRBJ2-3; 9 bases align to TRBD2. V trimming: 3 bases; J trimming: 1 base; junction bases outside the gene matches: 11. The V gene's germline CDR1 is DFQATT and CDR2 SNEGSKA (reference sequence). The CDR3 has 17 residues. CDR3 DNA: TGCAGTGCTAGCCTTGGTTATAGCGGGAGAGGCACAGATACGCAGTATTTT. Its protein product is CSASLGYSGRGTDTQYF.

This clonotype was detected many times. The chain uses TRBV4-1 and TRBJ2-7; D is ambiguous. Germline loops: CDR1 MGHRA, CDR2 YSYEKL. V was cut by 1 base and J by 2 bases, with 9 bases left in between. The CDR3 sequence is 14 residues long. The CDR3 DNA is TGCGCCAGCAGCCAAGGTAATGGACCCTACGAGCAGTACGTC. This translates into CASSQGNGPYEQYV.

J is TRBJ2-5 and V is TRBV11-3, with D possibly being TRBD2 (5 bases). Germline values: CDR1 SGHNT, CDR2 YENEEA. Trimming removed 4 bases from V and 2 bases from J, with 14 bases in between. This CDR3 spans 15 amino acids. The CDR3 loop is CASSSRLRGQETQYF. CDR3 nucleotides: TGTGCCAGCAGCTCTCGTCTCCGCGGGCAAGAGACCCAGTACTTC.

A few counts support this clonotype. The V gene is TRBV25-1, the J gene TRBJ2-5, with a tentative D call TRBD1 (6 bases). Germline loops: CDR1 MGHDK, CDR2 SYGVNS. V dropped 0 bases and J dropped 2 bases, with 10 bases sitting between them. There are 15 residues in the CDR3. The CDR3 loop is CASSEYGQPQETQYF. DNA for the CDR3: TGTGCCAGCAGTGAATACGGACAGCCTCAAGAGACCCAGTACTTC.

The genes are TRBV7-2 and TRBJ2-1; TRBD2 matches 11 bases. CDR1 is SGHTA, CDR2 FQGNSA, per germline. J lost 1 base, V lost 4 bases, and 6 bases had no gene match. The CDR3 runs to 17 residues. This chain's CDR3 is CASSSIGLAGSYNEQFF. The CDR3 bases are TGTGCCAGCAGCTCGATAGGACTAGCGGGTTCCTACAATGAGCAGTTCTTC.

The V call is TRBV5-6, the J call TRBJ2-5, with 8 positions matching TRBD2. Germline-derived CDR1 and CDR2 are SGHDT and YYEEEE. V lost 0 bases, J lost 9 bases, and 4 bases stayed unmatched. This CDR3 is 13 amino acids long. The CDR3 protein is CASSLGTSWSQYF. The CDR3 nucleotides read TGTGCCAGCAGCTTGGGGACTAGCTGGTCCCAGTACTTC.

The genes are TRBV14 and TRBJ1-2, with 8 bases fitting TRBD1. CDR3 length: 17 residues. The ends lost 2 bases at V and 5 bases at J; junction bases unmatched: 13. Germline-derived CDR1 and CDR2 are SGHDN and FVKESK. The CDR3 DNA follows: TGTGCCAGCAGCCAATCCGTGAGGACAGGGTTGAGTTATGGCTACACCTTC. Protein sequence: CASSQSVRTGLSYGYTF.

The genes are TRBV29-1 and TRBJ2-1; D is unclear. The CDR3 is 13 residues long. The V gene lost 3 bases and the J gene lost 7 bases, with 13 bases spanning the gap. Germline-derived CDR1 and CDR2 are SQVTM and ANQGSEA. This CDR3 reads CSVDWLRGNEQFF. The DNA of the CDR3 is TGCAGCGTTGATTGGTTGCGTGGGAATGAGCAGTTCTTC.

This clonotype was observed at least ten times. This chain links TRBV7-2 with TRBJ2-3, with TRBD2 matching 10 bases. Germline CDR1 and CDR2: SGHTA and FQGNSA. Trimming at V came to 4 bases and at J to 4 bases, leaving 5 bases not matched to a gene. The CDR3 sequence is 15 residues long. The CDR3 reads CASSSGTSAPDTQYF. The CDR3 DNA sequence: TGTGCCAGCAGCTCCGGGACTAGCGCCCCAGATACGCAGTATTTT.